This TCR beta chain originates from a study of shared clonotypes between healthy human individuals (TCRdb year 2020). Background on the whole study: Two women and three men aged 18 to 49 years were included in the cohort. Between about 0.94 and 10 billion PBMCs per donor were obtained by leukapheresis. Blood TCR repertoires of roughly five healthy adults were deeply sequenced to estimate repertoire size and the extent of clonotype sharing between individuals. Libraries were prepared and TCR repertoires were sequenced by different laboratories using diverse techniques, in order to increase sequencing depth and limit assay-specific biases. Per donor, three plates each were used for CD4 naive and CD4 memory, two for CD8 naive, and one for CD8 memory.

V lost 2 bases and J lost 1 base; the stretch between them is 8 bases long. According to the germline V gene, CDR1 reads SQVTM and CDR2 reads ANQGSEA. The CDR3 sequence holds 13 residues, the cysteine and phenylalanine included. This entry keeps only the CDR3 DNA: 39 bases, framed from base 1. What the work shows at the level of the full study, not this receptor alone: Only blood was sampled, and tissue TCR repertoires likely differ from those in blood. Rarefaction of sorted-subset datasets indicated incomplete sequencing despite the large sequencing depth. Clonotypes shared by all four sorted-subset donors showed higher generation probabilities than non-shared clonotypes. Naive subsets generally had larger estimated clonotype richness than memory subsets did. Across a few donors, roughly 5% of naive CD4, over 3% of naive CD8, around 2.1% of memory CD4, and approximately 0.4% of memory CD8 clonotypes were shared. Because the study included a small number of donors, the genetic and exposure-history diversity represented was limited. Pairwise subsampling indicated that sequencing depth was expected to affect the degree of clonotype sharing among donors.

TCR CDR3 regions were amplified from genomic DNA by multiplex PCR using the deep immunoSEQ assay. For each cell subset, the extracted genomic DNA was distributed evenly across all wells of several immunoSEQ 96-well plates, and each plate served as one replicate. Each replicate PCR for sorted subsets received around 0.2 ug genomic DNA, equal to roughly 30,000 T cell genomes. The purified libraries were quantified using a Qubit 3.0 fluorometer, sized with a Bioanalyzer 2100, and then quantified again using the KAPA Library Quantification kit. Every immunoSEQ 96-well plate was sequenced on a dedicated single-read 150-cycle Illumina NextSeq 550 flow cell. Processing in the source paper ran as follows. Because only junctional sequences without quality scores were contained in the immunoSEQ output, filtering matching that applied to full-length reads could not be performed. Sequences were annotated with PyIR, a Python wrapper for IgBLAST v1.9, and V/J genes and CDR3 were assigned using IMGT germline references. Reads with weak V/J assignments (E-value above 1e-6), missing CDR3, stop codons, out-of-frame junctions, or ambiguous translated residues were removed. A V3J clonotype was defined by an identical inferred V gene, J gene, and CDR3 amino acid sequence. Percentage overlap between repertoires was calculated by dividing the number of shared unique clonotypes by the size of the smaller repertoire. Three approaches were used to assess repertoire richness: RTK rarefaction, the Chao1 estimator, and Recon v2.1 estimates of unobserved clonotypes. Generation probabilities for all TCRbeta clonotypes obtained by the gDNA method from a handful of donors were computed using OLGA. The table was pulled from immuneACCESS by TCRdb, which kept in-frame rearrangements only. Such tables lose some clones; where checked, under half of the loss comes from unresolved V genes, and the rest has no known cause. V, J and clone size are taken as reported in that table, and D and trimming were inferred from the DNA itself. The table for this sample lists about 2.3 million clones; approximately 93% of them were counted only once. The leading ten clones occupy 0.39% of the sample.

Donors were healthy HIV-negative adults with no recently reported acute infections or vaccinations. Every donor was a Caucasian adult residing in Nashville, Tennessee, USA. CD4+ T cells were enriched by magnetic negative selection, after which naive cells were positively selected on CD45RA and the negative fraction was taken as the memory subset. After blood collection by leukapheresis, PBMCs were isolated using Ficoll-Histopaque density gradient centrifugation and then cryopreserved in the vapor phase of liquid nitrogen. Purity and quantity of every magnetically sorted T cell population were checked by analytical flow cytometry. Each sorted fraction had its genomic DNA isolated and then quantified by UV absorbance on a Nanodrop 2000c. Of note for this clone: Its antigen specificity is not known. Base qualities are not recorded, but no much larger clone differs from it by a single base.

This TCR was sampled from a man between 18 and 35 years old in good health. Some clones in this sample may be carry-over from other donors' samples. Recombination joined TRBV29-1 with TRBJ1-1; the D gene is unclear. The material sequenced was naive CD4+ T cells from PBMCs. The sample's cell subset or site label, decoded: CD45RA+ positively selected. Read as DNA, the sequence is TGCAGCGTTGAATTCTGGAAGAACACTGAAGCTTTCTTT. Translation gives CSVEFWKNTEAFF. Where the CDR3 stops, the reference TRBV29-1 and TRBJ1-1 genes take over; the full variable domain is SAVISQKPSRDICQRGTSLTIQCQVDSQVTMMFWYRQQPGQSLTLIATANQGSEATYESGFVIDKFPISRPNLTFSTLTVSNMSPEDSSIYLCSVEFWKNTEAFFGQGTRLTVV.